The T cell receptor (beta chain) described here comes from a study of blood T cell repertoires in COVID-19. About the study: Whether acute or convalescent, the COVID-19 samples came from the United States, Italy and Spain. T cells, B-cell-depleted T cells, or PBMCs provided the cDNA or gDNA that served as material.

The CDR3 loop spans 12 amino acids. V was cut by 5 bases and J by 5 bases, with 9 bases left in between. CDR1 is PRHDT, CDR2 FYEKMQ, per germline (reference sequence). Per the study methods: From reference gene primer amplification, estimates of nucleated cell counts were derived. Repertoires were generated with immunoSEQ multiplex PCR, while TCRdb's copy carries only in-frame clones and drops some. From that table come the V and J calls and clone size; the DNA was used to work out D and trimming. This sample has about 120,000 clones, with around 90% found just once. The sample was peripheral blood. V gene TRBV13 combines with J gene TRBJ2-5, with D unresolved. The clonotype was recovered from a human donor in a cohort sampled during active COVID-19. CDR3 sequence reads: CASSENVETQYF. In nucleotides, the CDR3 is TGTGCCAGCAGCGAGAACGTGGAGACCCAGTACTTC.